What follows describes a single TCR beta chain. This clone's antigen is unknown. No base qualities exist here, and no much larger clone lies one base off it. In the prospective study, participants were about 18 to 95 years old, resided in fewer than 25 geographic areas of the United States, and were enrolled through a virtual design. In the prospective study, participants were assigned to cohorts based on the clinical history participants reported in a screening survey and a study questionnaire. Recovered participants in ImmuneRACE Cohort 3 were defined as having two consecutive negative NP/OP PCR tests, clearance from a healthcare professional, or resolution of symptoms. Each participant in the prospective study had whole blood, serum and a nasopharyngeal or oropharyngeal swab collected by mobile phlebotomists. Prospective study participants could optionally give additional blood draws and questionnaires over an approximately two-month period. Before DNA extraction, prospective study blood samples were shipped either frozen or at room temperature.

This sample stems from a study of blood T cell repertoires in COVID-19 (dated by TCRdb to about 2020). Background on the whole study: Collaborator samples came from the United States, Italy and Spain and covered acute and convalescent phases of COVID-19. The repertoires were released in a freely available public database intended as a resource for research on the immune response to SARS-CoV-2. The material from the prospective study consisted of cDNA or gDNA derived from T cells, B-cell-depleted T cells, or PBMCs. A de-identified subject ID, COVID-19 status, age in years and sex were almost always included in the sample metadata. The samples were drawn from the first 160 participants of the ongoing ImmuneRACE study and from roughly 1,300 subjects provided by 6 global collaborators. Where available, HLA class I and class II types were obtained from metadata supplied by the sample provider rather than from assay-based typing. Subjects who had been exposed to COVID-19, were actively infected with it, or had recovered from it provided the deeply sampled blood TCRbeta repertoires that made up the dataset.

Trimmed from V: 4 bases; trimmed from J: 7 bases; junction bases lacking a gene match: 2. Reading from cysteine to phenylalanine, the CDR3 counts 13 amino acids. The read is trimmed to its CDR3 DNA, 39 bases read in frame from base 1. The germline V gene (reference sequence) gives CDR1 as LGHDT and CDR2 as YNNKEL. Overall study outcomes, separate from this receptor: The quantity of clinical and demographic metadata differed by source and by participant and was supplied without curation.

TCRbeta CDR3 regions were amplified from genomic DNA by means of the immunoSEQ Assay, a bias-controlled multiplex PCR. As for the authors' bioinformatics: Nucleated cell counts per sample were estimated from amplification of reference gene primers within the assay. Sequence reads were collapsed and filtered to measure the absolute abundance of every unique TCRbeta CDR3 rearrangement. For each sample, productive Simpson clonality was calculated by taking the square root of Simpson's diversity index across productive rearrangements. As stored in TCRdb, this immuneACCESS dataset retains in-frame rearrangements with V and J assigned. A fraction of the clones does not appear; measured against another copy, unresolved V genes explain less than half of the discrepancy, and the remainder lacks a known reason. The DNA gave D and trimming, while V, J and clone size come from that table. In this sample the table shows hundreds of thousands of clones, 85% to 90% of which occur a single time. 2% to 3% of the sample goes to the ten largest clones.

Sequenced sample: PBMCs or T cells enriched from blood (not recorded which). The sequence was obtained from a woman between 18 and 29 years old who had recovered from COVID-19. The sequence links TRBV3-1 (or the pseudogene TRBV3-2) to TRBJ2-1, and TRBD2 aligns with 9 junction nucleotides. The CDR3 here reads CASSLAGANEQFF. The sequenced DNA is TGTGCCAGCAGCCTAGCGGGGGCTAATGAGCAGTTCTTC.